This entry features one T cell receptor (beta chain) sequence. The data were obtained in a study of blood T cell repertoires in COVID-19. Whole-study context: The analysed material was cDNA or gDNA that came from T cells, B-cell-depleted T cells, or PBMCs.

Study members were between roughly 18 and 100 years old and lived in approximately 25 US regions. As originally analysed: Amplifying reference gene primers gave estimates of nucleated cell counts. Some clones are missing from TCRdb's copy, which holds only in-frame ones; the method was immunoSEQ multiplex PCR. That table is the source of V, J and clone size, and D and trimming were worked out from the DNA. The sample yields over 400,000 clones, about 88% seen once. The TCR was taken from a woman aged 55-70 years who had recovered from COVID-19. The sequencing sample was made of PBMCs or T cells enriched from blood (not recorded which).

CDR3 sequence (DNA): TGTGCCAGTCGGACAGGGGCGAACACTGAAGCTTTCTTT. This codes for CASRTGANTEAFF. This chain connects TRBV19 to TRBJ1-1; 9 bases fit TRBD1. This CDR3 has 13 residues. V trimming: 8 bases; J trimming: 1 base; junction bases outside the gene matches: 2. Germline V gene lookup returns CDR1 LNHDA and CDR2 SQIVND (reference sequence).